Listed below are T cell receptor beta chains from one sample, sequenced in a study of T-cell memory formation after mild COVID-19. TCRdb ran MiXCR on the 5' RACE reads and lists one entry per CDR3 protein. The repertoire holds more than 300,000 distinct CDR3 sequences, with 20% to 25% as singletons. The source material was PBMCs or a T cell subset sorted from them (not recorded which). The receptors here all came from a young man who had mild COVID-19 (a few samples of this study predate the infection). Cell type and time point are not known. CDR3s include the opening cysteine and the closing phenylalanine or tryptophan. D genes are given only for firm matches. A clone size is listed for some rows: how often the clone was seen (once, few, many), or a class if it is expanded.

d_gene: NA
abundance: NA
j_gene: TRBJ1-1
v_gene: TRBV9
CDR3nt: TGTGCCAGCAGCGCGAAGGACGAATGGAGGAACACTGAAGCTTTCTTT
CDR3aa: CASSAKDEWRNTEAFF

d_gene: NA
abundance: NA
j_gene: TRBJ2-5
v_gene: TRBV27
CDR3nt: TGTGCCAGCAGTTTACTGGGATCTGAAGAGACCCAGTACTTC
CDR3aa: CASSLLGSEETQYF

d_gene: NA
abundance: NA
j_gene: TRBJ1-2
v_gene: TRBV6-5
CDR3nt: TGTGCCAGCACCCCTGGGGGGGGCGGGGAGGACTATGGCTACACCTTC
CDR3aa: CASTPGGGGEDYGYTF

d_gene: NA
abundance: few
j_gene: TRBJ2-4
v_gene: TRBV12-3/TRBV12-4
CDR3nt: TGTGCCAGCAGTTTGTGGGGTCAAGACATTCAGTACTTC
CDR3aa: CASSLWGQDIQYF

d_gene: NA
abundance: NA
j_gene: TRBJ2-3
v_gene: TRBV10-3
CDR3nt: TGTGCCATCAGTGAGCCCTGGTCAGGGGCCGACAGCACAGATACGCAGTATTTT
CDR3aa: CAISEPWSGADSTDTQYF

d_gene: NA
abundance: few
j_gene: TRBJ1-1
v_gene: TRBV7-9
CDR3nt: TGTGCCAGCAGCACCCAGAACACTGAAGCTTTCTTT
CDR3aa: CASSTQNTEAFF

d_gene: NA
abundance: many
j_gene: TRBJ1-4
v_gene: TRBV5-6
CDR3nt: TGTGCCAGCAGCCAGATCGACAGGAATGAAAAACTGTTTTTT
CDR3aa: CASSQIDRNEKLFF

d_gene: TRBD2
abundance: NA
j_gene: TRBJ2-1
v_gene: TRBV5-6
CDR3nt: TGTGCCAGCAGCCTGCGAGTAAGCGGGGGCCAATATGAGCAGTTCTTC
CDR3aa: CASSLRVSGGQYEQFF

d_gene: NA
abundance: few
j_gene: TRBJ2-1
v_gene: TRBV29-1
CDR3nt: TGCAGCGTTGAATGGTCAGGGGTGGGCATCAATGAGCAGTTCTTC
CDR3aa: CSVEWSGVGINEQFF

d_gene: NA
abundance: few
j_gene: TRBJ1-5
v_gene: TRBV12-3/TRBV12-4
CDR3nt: TGTGCCAGCAGGGGGAGAAGAATCAATCAGCCCCAGCATTTT
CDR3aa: CASRGRRINQPQHF

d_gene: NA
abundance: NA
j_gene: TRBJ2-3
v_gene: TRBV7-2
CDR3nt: TGTGCCAGCAGCCTACCACGGTGGGGTACCCCTGAGGATACGCAGTATTTT
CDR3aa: CASSLPRWGTPEDTQYF

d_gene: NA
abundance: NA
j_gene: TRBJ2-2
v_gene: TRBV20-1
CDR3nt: TGCAGTGCTAGTCGCCCCGGGGAGCTGTTTTTT
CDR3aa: CSASRPGELFF

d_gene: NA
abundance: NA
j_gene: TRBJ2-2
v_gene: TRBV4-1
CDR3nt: TGCGCCAGCAGCCAAGAGGCAGGGGCCTACACCGGGGAGCTGTTTTTT
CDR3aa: CASSQEAGAYTGELFF

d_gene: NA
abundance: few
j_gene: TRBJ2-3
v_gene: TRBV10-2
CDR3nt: TGCGCCAGCAGTACCCGCAGGGAGGAGGATACGCAGTATTTT
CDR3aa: CASSTRREEDTQYF

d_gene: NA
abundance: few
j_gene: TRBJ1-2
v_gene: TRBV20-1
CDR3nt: TGCAGTGCCATCGACCGGGAGGTCTATGGCTACACCTTC
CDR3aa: CSAIDREVYGYTF

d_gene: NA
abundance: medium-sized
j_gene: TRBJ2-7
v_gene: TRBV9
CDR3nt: TGTGCCAGCAGCTTAGCCGGGGATGACTACGAGCAGTACTTC
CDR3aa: CASSLAGDDYEQYF

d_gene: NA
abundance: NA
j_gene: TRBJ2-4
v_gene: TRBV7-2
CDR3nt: TGTGCCAGCAGCCCCAGATTCGCAGACATTCAGTACTTC
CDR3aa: CASSPRFADIQYF

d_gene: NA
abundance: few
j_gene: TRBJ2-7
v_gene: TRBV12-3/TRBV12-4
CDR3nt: TGTGCCAGCAGTTTTGACCTCGGACAGCCGCTTGCCCTATACGAGCAGTACTTC
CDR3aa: CASSFDLGQPLALYEQYF

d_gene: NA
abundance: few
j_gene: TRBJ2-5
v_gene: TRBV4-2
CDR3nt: TGTGCCAGCAGCCTGGAGGGGGGCTACGAGACCCAGTACTTC
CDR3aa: CASSLEGGYETQYF

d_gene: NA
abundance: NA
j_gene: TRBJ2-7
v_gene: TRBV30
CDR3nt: TGTGCCTGGAGTAGAGGGCAGGGGAGCTCCTACGAGCAGTACTTC
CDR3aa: CAWSRGQGSSYEQYF

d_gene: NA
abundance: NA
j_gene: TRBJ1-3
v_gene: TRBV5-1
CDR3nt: TGCGCCAGCACAGACGTGTCGGGAAACACCATATATTTT
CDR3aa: CASTDVSGNTIYF

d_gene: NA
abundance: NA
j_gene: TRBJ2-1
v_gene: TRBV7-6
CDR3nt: TGTGCCAGCAGCCAAGACGTTGGTGAGCAGTTCTTC
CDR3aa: CASSQDVGEQFF

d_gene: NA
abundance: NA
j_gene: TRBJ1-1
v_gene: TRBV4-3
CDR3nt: TGCGCCAGCAGCCAAGATAGGGGAGAGAACACTGAAGCTTTCTTT
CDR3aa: CASSQDRGENTEAFF

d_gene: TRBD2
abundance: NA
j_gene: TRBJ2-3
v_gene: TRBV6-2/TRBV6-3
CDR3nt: TGTGCCAGCAGCCAAGCGACCATAGCGGGGGTCACAGATACGCAGTATTTT
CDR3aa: CASSQATIAGVTDTQYF

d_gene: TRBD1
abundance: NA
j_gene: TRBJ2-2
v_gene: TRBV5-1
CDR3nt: TGCGCCAGCAGCTTGGAGGCTGGACAGGGTACCGGGGAGCTGTTTTTT
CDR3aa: CASSLEAGQGTGELFF

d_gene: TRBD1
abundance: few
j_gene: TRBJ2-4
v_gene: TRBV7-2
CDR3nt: TGTGCCAGCAGCGGGACAGTCCTAGCCAAAAACATTCAGTACTTC
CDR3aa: CASSGTVLAKNIQYF

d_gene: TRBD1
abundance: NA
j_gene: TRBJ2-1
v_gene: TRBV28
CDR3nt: TGTGCCAGCATCCCACAGGGGCTATACAATGAGCAGTTCTTC
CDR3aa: CASIPQGLYNEQFF

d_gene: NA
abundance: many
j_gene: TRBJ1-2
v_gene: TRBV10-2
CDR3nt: TGCGCCAGCAGTGAGTCATGGCCCACCGGGGGCTACACCTTC
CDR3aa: CASSESWPTGGYTF

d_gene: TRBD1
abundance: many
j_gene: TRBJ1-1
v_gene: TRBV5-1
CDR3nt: TGCGCCAGCAGCTTGACGTCAGGGGGAATGAACACTGAAGCTTTCTTT
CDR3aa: CASSLTSGGMNTEAFF

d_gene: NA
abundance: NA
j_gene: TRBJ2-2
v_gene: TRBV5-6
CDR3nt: TGTGCCAGCAGCTTGATGCGGACCGGGGAGCTGTTTTTT
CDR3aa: CASSLMRTGELFF

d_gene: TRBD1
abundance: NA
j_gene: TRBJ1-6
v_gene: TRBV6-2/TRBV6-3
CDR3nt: TGTGCCAGCAGTTACTTCGGGGGACAGGCGAATTCACCCCTCCACTTT
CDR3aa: CASSYFGGQANSPLHF

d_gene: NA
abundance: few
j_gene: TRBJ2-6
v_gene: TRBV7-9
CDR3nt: TGTGCCAGCAGCACAACCGGGTGGGTAGCTGGGGCCAACGTCCTGACTTTC
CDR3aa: CASSTTGWVAGANVLTF

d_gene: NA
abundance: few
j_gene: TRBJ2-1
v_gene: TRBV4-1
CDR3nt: TGCGCCAGCAGCCAAGATCGGACCTTGGGATATGAGCAGTTCTTC
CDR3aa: CASSQDRTLGYEQFF

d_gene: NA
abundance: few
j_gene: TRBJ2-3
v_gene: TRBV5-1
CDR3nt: TGCGCCAGCAGCTTGAGAGGCAGCGGCACAGATACGCAGTATTTT
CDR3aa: CASSLRGSGTDTQYF

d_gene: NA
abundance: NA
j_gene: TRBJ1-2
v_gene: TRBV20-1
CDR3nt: TGCAGTGCTACCTTGGGGCCGGGAAAGGACTATGGCTACACCTTC
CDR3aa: CSATLGPGKDYGYTF

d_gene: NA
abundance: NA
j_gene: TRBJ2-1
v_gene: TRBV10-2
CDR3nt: TGCGCCAGCAGTTTCCTCTCCTACAATGAGCAGTTCTTC
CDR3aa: CASSFLSYNEQFF

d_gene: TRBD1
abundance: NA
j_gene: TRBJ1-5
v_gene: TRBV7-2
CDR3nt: TGTGCCAGCAGCTCAAACGGACAGGGGATAGGTCAGCCCCAGCATTTT
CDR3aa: CASSSNGQGIGQPQHF

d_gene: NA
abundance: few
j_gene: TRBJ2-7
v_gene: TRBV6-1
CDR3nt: TGTGCCAGCAGCGCGCTACCCTACGAGCAGTACTTC
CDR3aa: CASSALPYEQYF

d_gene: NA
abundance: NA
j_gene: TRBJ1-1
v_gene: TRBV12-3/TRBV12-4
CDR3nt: TGTGCCAGCACCCCGGGGAACACTGAAGCTTTCTTT
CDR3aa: CASTPGNTEAFF

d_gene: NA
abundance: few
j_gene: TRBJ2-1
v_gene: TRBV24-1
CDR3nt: TGTGCCACCAGTTTGACCAACAATGAGCAGTTCTTC
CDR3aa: CATSLTNNEQFF

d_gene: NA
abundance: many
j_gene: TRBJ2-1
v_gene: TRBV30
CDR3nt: TGTGCCTGGAGCGGACTTTTCAGAAGGTCCTACAATGAGCAGTTCTTC
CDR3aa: CAWSGLFRRSYNEQFF

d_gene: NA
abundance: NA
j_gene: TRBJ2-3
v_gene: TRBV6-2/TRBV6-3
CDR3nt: TGTGCCAGCAGTTACGCTCCGTGGGGAAAGGATATCACAGATACGCAGTATTTT
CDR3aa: CASSYAPWGKDITDTQYF

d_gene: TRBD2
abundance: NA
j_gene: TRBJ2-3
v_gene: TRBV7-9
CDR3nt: TGTGCCATCAACTCCCCAGTGGCCAAGCGGGGGAGCACAGATACGCAGTATTTT
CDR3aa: CAINSPVAKRGSTDTQYF

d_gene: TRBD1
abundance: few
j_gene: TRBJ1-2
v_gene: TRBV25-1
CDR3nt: TGTGCCAGTGATCCGGGGACAGGGGGCTATGGCTACACCTTC
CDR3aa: CASDPGTGGYGYTF

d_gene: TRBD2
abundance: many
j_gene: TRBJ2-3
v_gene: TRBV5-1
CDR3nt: TGCGCCAGCAGCTTGACTAGCGGGGACACAGATACGCAGTATTTT
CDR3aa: CASSLTSGDTDTQYF

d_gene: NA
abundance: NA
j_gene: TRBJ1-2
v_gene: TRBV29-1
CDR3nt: TGCAGCGTTGGGGACGGGATCTATGGCTACACCTTC
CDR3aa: CSVGDGIYGYTF